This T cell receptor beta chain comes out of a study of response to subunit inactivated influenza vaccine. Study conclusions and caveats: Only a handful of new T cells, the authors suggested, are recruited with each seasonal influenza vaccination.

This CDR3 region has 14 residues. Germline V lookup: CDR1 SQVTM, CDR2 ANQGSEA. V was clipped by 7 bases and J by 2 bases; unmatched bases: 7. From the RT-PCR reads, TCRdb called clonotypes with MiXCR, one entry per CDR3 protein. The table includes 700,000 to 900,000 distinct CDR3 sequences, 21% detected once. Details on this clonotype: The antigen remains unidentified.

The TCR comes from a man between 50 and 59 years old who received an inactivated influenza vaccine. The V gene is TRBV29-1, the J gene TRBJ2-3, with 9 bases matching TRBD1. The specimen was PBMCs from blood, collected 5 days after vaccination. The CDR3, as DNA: TGCAGCGCCAAGAACAGGGGGCCCACAGATACGCAGTATTTT. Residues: CSAKNRGPTDTQYF.